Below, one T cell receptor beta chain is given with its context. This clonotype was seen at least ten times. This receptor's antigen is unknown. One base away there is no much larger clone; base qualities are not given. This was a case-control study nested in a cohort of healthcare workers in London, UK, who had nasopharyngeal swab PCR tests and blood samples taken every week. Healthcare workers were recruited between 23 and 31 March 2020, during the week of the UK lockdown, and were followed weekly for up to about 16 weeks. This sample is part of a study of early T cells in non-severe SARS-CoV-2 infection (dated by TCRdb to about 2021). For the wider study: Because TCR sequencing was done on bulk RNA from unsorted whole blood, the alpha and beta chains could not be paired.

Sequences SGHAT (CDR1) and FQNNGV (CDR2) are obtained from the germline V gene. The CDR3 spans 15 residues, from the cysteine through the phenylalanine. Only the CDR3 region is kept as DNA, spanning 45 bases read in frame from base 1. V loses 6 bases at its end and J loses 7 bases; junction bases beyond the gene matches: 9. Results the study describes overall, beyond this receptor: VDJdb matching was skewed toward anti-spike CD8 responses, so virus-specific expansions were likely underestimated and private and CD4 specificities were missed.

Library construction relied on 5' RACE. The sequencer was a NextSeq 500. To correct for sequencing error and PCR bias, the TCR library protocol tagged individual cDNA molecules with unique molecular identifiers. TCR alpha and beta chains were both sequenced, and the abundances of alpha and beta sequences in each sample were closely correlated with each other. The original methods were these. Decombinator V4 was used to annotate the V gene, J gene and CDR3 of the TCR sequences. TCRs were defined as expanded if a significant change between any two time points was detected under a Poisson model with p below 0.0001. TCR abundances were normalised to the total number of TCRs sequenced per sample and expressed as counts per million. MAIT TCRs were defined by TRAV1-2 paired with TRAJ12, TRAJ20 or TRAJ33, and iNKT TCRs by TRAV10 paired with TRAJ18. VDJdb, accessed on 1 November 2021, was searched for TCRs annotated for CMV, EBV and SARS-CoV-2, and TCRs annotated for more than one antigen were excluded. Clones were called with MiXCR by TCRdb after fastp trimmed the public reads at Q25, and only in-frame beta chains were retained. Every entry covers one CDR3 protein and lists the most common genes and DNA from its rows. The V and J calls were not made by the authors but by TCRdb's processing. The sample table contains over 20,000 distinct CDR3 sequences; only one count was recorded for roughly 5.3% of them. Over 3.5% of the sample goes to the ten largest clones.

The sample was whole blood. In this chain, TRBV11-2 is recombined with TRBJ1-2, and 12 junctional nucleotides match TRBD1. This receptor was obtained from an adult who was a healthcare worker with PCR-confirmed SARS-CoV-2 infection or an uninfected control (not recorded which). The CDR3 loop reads CASRLPGQGAFGYTF. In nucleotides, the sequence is TGTGCCAGCAGACTCCCGGGACAGGGGGCCTTTGGCTACACCTTC.